These T cell receptor beta chains were read from a single sample in a study of cytomegalovirus exposure and HLA in healthy donors. This table comes from immunoSEQ multiplex PCR, and its TCRdb copy is limited to in-frame clones, with some not included. The data show some 260,000 clones, about 92% seen once. The sample consisted of PBMCs. The receptors derive from a woman in her thirties in good health and CMV-seronegative. Both conserved end residues are part of each CDR3. Fields, in order: J gene, clone size, V gene, D gene, CDR3 length, CDR3 DNA, CDR3 protein. D genes are given only for firm matches. The listing skips clone size in some rows; elsewhere it reads once, few, many or a size class.

>TRBJ2-1|NA|TRBV4-3|NA|17
TGCGCCAGCAGCATCCTGGAGTGGGGAAGCTCCTACAATGAGCAGTTCTTC
CASSILEWGSSYNEQFF
>TRBJ2-3|NA|TRBV28|NA|12
TGTGCCAGCAGCGAAAGCACAGATACGCAGTATTTT
CASSESTDTQYF
>TRBJ1-1|NA|TRBV6-6|TRBD1|15
TGTGCCAGCAGTTACTCGACAGGGCTCATACCTGAAGCTTTCTTT
CASSYSTGLIPEAFF
>TRBJ2-3|NA|TRBV5-1|TRBD2|17
TGCGCCAGCAGCTTGGGGGCTAGCGGGACCAGCACAGATACGCAGTATTTT
CASSLGASGTSTDTQYF
>TRBJ2-3|once|TRBV5-1|NA|12
TGCGCCAGCAGCTTGAGGACAGATACGCAGTATTTT
CASSLRTDTQYF
>TRBJ2-7|NA|TRBV7-9|NA|15
TGTGCCAGCAGCTTCATCAGCCCTAACTCCTACGAGCAGTACTTC
CASSFISPNSYEQYF
>TRBJ2-2|NA|TRBV4-3|NA|15
TGCGCCAGCAGCCAAGACCCACAGCTCACCGGGGAGCTGTTTTTT
CASSQDPQLTGELFF
>TRBJ2-7|NA|TRBV30|NA|12
TGTGCCTGGAGTTCAAATACCTACGAGCAGTACTTC
CAWSSNTYEQYF
>TRBJ2-5|NA|TRBV11-2|NA|15
TGTGCCAGCAGCTTAACGAGGGCTAGCCTGGAGACCCAGTACTTC
CASSLTRASLETQYF
>TRBJ2-1|NA|TRBV29-1|NA|12
TGCAGCGTCCTCGATCTAGCCAATGAGCAGTTCTTC
CSVLDLANEQFF
>TRBJ2-1|NA|TRBV7-9|NA|13
TGTGCCAGCAGCCAACGAGGAGACAGTGAGCAGTTCTTC
CASSQRGDSEQFF
>TRBJ2-7|NA|TRBV28|TRBD2|14
TGTGCCAGCGATGGTGGGAGGGCCCGGTACGAGCAGTACTTC
CASDGGRARYEQYF
>TRBJ2-7|once|TRBV4-3|TRBD2|15
TGCGCCAGCAGCCTACTAGCGGGAGAATTTTACGAGCAGTACTTC
CASSLLAGEFYEQYF
>TRBJ2-7|NA|TRBV11-2|NA|11
TGTGCCAGCAGCTTAACGAGTGAGCAGTACTTC
CASSLTSEQYF
>TRBJ2-5|NA|TRBV7-3|NA|13
TGTGCCAGCAGCCGCGGGCCGCAAGAGACCCAGTACTTC
CASSRGPQETQYF
>TRBJ1-2|few|TRBV6-6|NA|13
TGTGCCAGCAGTTACCAAGCCTCAGCCTCATACACCTTC
CASSYQASASYTF
>TRBJ2-1|NA|TRBV6-5|NA|16
TGTGCCAGCAGTTACTCCGGGAACCGGGCGGACAATGAGCAGTTCTTC
CASSYSGNRADNEQFF
>TRBJ2-7|NA|TRBV13|NA|13
TGTGCCAGCAGCCCGCAAAACCTACGCGAGCAGTACTTC
CASSPQNLREQYF
>TRBJ2-7|NA|TRBV7-2|TRBD1|14
TGTGCCAGCAGCAAAGGACAGGACCCCTACGAGCAGTACTTC
CASSKGQDPYEQYF
>TRBJ2-1|NA|TRBV25-1|TRBD2|13
TGTGCCAGCAGTGATTGGGGAGCGGGAGGGCCCTTCTTC
CASSDWGAGGPFF
>TRBJ2-2|NA|TRBV7-8|NA|15
TGTGCCAGCTTAGGGGGACATACGAACACCGGGGAGCTGTTTTTT
CASLGGHTNTGELFF
>TRBJ2-7|NA|TRBV29-1|NA|14
TGCAGCGTTGAAACTAGGACCGGGGGCTACGAGCAGTACTTC
CSVETRTGGYEQYF
>TRBJ2-7|NA|TRBV28|TRBD1|15
TGTGCCAGCAGTGCAGGGGGCGCATTGTCCTACGAGCAGTACTTC
CASSAGGALSYEQYF
>TRBJ1-4|NA|TRBV7-2|TRBD1|15
TGTGCCAGCAGCTATGATGGGACAGGCAATGAAAAACTGTTTTTT
CASSYDGTGNEKLFF
>TRBJ2-7|NA|TRBV5-1|NA|14
TGCGCCAGCAGCTTGGAGGGGATCCCCTACGAGCAGTACTTC
CASSLEGIPYEQYF
>TRBJ2-7|NA|TRBV7-9|NA|14
TGTGCCAGCAGCTTAGCTACGACTCTAAACGAGCAGTACTTC
CASSLATTLNEQYF